This entry lists 29 T cell receptor beta chains sequenced from one sample in a study of spatial heterogeneity in lung cancer. Via MiXCR, TCRdb re-called the 5' RACE reads, giving one row per CDR3 protein. The profile covers tens of thousands of distinct CDR3 sequences, with approximately 12% appearing a single time and around 4.3% taken by the ten largest. Specified time point: sample taken at primary tumor resection. Whole RNA from tumor, nontumor lung or frozen PBMC was sequenced unsorted. Material: PBMCs, obtained at surgery. These receptors originate from a male donor with early-stage non-small cell lung cancer.

This clonotype was picked up a small number of times. The chain recombines TRBV7-3 with TRBJ2-1; D gene uncertain. This CDR3 spans 10 amino acids. Germline-derived CDR1 and CDR2 are SGHTA and FQGTGA. V lost 8 bases, J lost 7 bases, and 6 bases lay in between. The CDR3 DNA reads TGTGCCAGCGGAGTGAATGAGCAGTTCTTC. This sequence encodes CASGVNEQFF.

The rearrangement uses TRBV10-3 and TRBJ2-5, with TRBD1 identical over 7 bases. J gave up 5 bases and V 4 bases, and 4 bases lay outside the gene matches. This CDR3 has 13 residues. Germline V gene sequence: CDR1 ENHRY, CDR2 SYGVKD. The chain's CDR3 is CAISVQGWETQYF. CDR3 bases: TGTGCCATCAGTGTACAGGGGTGGGAGACCCAGTACTTC.

This sequence joins TRBV12-5 and TRBJ1-1; D is ambiguous. Germline V lookup: CDR1 LGHNT, CDR2 FRNRAP. CDR3 length equals 13 residues. The ends were cut back, 1 base at V and 1 base at J, with 4 bases in the middle. CDR3 protein: CASGLERNTEAFF. CDR3 coding DNA: TGTGCTAGTGGTTTGGAGAGGAACACTGAAGCTTTCTTT.

This clonotype was counted only a few times. The rearrangement links TRBV29-1 to TRBJ1-5; maybe TRBD1 (5 bases). V lost 4 bases, J lost 2 bases, and 9 bases lay in between. CDR1 is SQVTM and CDR2 is ANQGSEA in the germline V gene. The CDR3 has 13 residues. The CDR3 coding sequence is TGCAGCGTTGGGATAGGGGGCAATCAGCCCCAGCATTTT. This codes for CSVGIGGNQPQHF.

This clonotype was detected only a few times. This chain uses TRBV3-1 with TRBJ1-2, with D uncertain. Deletions cut 8 bases from V and 0 bases from J, with 19 bases between. Looked up from germline, CDR1 is LGHDT and CDR2 is YNNKEL (reference sequence). The CDR3 totals 16 residues. The CDR3 region is CASSPGRTFTNYGYTF. The CDR3 DNA reads as TGTGCCAGCTCACCGGGCAGAACATTTACTAACTATGGCTACACCTTC.

The chain is built from TRBV30 and TRBJ1-3; D perhaps matches TRBD1 (5 bases). The CDR3 is made up of 13 amino acids. The germline CDR1 and CDR2 sequences are GTSNPN and SVGIG (reference sequence). The V and J ends lost 2 bases and 2 bases respectively, with 7 bases between them. The CDR3 bases are TGTGCCTGGAGTCAGGGAACTGGAAACACCATATATTTT. This encodes CAWSQGTGNTIYF.

The CDR3 DNA is TGTGCCAGCAGTACCCTGGCCCCTGGCGGGGGGGCCCTGGAGACCCAGTACTTC. The encoded protein is CASSTLAPGGGALETQYF. This chain links TRBV12-3 or TRBV12-4 with TRBJ2-5; TRBD2 matches 9 bases. The CDR3 runs 18 residues. The V and J ends lost 5 bases and 5 bases, in that order; junction bases with no gene match: 18.

This clonotype came up a few times. V usage is TRBV5-5 and J usage is TRBJ2-1, with 8 bases aligning to TRBD1. V shed 5 bases and J 5 bases; nucleotides not matched to a gene: 6. This CDR3 is built from 14 residues. Germline V gene data show CDR1 as SGHKS and CDR2 as YYEKEE (reference sequence). CDR3 DNA: TGTGCCAGCAGGCCGGGACAGGATCACAATGAGCAGTTCTTC. It yields the protein CASRPGQDHNEQFF.

This rearrangement joins TRBV12-3 or TRBV12-4 to TRBJ2-3; D is undetermined. V shed 11 bases and J shed 3 bases, with 15 bases lying between them. This CDR3 region has 13 residues. The CDR3 sequence: CADSDVQTDTQYF. The CDR3 nucleotides read TGTGCCGACTCGGACGTCCAAACAGATACGCAGTATTTT.

V and J are TRBV12-5 and TRBJ1-2; D gene ambiguous. Per germline, CDR1 LGHNT and CDR2 FRNRAP. V lost 4 bases and J 7 bases, leaving 10 bases between the germline ends. CDR3 length: 12 amino acids. The CDR3 reads CASGSLNGGYTF. Written as DNA, the CDR3 is TGTGCTAGTGGTTCACTCAATGGTGGCTACACCTTC.

This clonotype was picked up a small number of times. The V and J genes are TRBV29-1 and TRBJ2-5, with TRBD2 matching over 7 bases. Germline V lookup: CDR1 SQVTM, CDR2 ANQGSEA. CDR3 size: 14 residues. V was clipped by 1 base and J by 5 bases; unmatched bases: 7. The CDR3 is CSVEGLAPMETQYF. CDR3 coding DNA: TGCAGCGTTGAAGGACTAGCACCAATGGAGACCCAGTACTTC. The variable domain in full, with the rest retrieved from reference TRBV29-1 and TRBJ2-5, is SAVISQKPSRDICQRGTSLTIQCQVDSQVTMMFWYRQQPGQSLTLIATANQGSEATYESGFVIDKFPISRPNLTFSTLTVSNMSPEDSSIYLCSVEGLAPMETQYFGPGTRLLVL.

The V call is TRBV29-1, the J call TRBJ1-6; D not certain. Germline CDR1 reads SQVTM; CDR2 reads ANQGSEA. Trimming cost V 7 bases and J 7 bases, with 14 bases left between them. This CDR3 is built from 13 residues. The DNA for the CDR3 is TGCAGCGCCCGGGAAGGAGAGAATTCACCCCTCCACTTT. This sequence encodes CSAREGENSPLHF.

This clonotype turned up a few times. The V gene is TRBV27, the J gene TRBJ2-7; D remains ambiguous. The germline V gene encodes CDR1 MNHEY and CDR2 SMNVEV (reference sequence). The CDR3 length is 12 residues. V gave up 6 bases and J gave up 0 bases, with 6 bases separating them. Here the CDR3 reads CASRPSSYEQYF. The DNA for the CDR3 is TGTGCCAGCAGGCCGAGCTCCTACGAGCAGTACTTC.

The DNA for the CDR3 is TGCAGCGTTTCAGGGGGTCGAAACTATGGCTACACCTTC. This codes for CSVSGGRNYGYTF. The V gene is TRBV29-1, the J gene TRBJ1-2; 7 positions match TRBD1. This CDR3 has 13 residues. The V and J ends lost 5 bases and 2 bases, in that order; junction bases with no gene match: 5. Germline lookup yields CDR1 SQVTM and CDR2 ANQGSEA.

This clonotype was recorded a few times. The chain links TRBV5-1 to TRBJ2-1, with D uncertain. The CDR3 contains 15 residues. V lost 0 bases, J lost 2 bases, and 9 bases lay in between. CDR1 is SGHRS, CDR2 YFSETQ, per germline. This CDR3 is CASSLAGNAYNEQFF. The CDR3 bases are TGCGCCAGCAGCTTGGCGGGTAACGCCTACAATGAGCAGTTCTTC.

The V call is TRBV24-1, the J call TRBJ1-5, with D unclear. CDR3 size: 15 residues. Deletions cut 3 bases from V and 0 bases from J, with 8 bases between. Germline-derived CDR1 and CDR2 are KGHDR and SFDVKD. CDR3 coding DNA: TGTGCCACCAGTGATCCCGGGCCTAGCAATCAGCCCCAGCATTTT. The encoded protein is CATSDPGPSNQPQHF.

In this sample, this clonotype turned up a few times. The V gene is TRBV5-1, the J gene TRBJ2-7, with 12 bases identical to TRBD2. The germline CDR1 and CDR2 sequences are SGHRS and YFSETQ. This CDR3 spans 17 amino acids. Trimming at V came to 4 bases and at J to 7 bases, leaving 15 bases not matched to a gene. The DNA for the CDR3 is TGCGCCAGCAGCGAGGGACTAGCGGGTTCCCTCGTTCAGGAGCAGTACTTC. Its translation is CASSEGLAGSLVQEQYF.

J is TRBJ2-3 and V is TRBV7-8; D is possibly TRBD1 (6 bases). This CDR3 is built from 15 residues. Trimming took off 5 bases at V and 0 bases at J, with 12 bases between the two ends. Germline values: CDR1 SGHVS, CDR2 FQNEAQ. CDR3 sequence (DNA): TGTGCCAGCAGCACCTCAGGGGTGAGCACAGATACGCAGTATTTT. Translating gives CASSTSGVSTDTQYF. The whole variable domain, remainder taken from reference TRBV7-8 and TRBJ2-3, is GAGVSQSPRYKVAKRGQDVALRCDPISGHVSLFWYQQALGQGPEFLTYFQNEAQLDKSGLPSDRFFAERPEGSVSTLKIQRTQQEDSAVYLCASSTSGVSTDTQYFGPGTRLTVL.

This clonotype was seen ten or more times. The chain links TRBV29-1 to TRBJ2-7, with D uncertain. Germline CDR1 and CDR2: SQVTM and ANQGSEA. The CDR3 has 13 residues. The V end lost 5 bases, the J end lost 2 bases, and 13 bases lay between the germline ends. The CDR3 sequence is CSVRVPDAYEQYF. In DNA, the CDR3 is TGCAGCGTTCGGGTACCGGACGCCTACGAGCAGTACTTC.

This clonotype was counted between two and nine times. The chain links TRBV20-1 to TRBJ1-1; the D is unclear. CDR3 length equals 8 residues. V lost 5 bases and J 13 bases, leaving 8 bases between the germline ends. CDR1 and CDR2 from the germline V gene are DFQATT and SNEGSKA (reference sequence). This CDR3 is CSAGRNFF. As DNA, the CDR3 is TGCAGTGCTGGCCGAAATTTCTTT.

The genes are TRBV12-3 or TRBV12-4 and TRBJ2-1; no firm D call. Trimming removed 7 bases from V and 7 bases from J, with 14 bases in between. This CDR3 region has 13 residues. Here the CDR3 reads CASTLVAWNEQFF. The DNA of the CDR3 is TGTGCCAGCACCCTAGTAGCTTGGAATGAGCAGTTCTTC.

This rearrangement joins TRBV24-1 to TRBJ2-5; 7 bases are shared with TRBD2. Germline V gene data show CDR1 as KGHDR and CDR2 as SFDVKD. The CDR3 sequence is 15 residues long. V dropped 2 bases and J dropped 9; count of bases not matched to a gene: 11. The CDR3 loop reads CATSDSSGRLKPQYF. The DNA of the CDR3 is TGTGCCACCAGTGATTCGTCCGGGAGGTTAAAACCCCAGTACTTC.

This clonotype was observed many times. V usage is TRBV10-3 and J usage is TRBJ1-1; no definite D call. This CDR3 contains 12 residues. The germline CDR1 and CDR2 sequences are ENHRY and SYGVKD. V was pared by 6 bases and J by 1 base, with 6 bases between. CDR3 amino acids: CAIRETNTEAFF. The CDR3 DNA sequence: TGTGCCATCAGGGAGACGAACACTGAAGCTTTCTTT.

This clonotype has more than one count but fewer than ten. The V gene is TRBV6-6, the J gene TRBJ2-2; TRBD1 matches at 7 bases. CDR3 length: 15 amino acids. Unmatched junction bases numbered 0, after V lost 2 bases and J lost 0 bases. Germline values: CDR1 MNHNY, CDR2 SVGAGI (reference sequence). CDR3 loop: CASSYGTANTGELFF. The CDR3 bases are TGTGCCAGCAGTTACGGGACAGCGAACACCGGGGAGCTGTTTTTT.

This clonotype was seen many times. This sequence joins TRBV5-6 and TRBJ2-5; D uncertain. The CDR3 has 13 residues. Germline-derived CDR1 and CDR2 are SGHDT and YYEEEE. V was cut by 0 bases and J by 2 bases, with 5 bases left in between. The CDR3 DNA sequence: TGTGCCAGCAGCTTGGGGCAGCAAGAGACCCAGTACTTC. This encodes CASSLGQQETQYF.

The V gene is TRBV2, the J gene TRBJ1-1; D gene unclear. Trimming left V 9 bases short and J 3 bases short, with 14 bases between. Germline CDR1 and CDR2: SNHLY and FYNNEI. The CDR3 runs 13 residues. CDR3 loop: CASIQELDTEAFF. The CDR3 DNA reads as TGTGCCAGTATCCAGGAGTTGGACACTGAAGCTTTCTTT. Supplemented by reference TRBV2 and TRBJ1-1, the full variable domain reads EPEVTQTPSHQVTQMGQEVILRCVPISNHLYFYWYRQILGQKVEFLVSFYNNEISEKSEIFDDQFSVERPDGSNFTLKIRSTKLEDSAMYFCASIQELDTEAFFGQGTRLTVV.

The chain is built from TRBV3-1 and TRBJ2-3; D is tentatively TRBD1 or TRBD2 (5 bases each). Trimming removed 8 bases from V and 3 bases from J, with 9 bases in between. Germline CDR1 is LGHDT and CDR2 is YNNKEL (reference sequence). The CDR3 is 12 amino acids. CDR3: CASGGGTDTQYF. CDR3 in DNA: TGTGCCAGCGGTGGGGGAACAGATACGCAGTATTTT.

This clonotype appeared many times. The rearrangement uses TRBV3-1 and TRBJ2-1; 8 bases are a match to TRBD2. J gave up 10 bases and V 4 bases, and 9 bases lay outside the gene matches. CDR1 and CDR2 from the germline V gene are LGHDT and YNNKEL (reference sequence). CDR3 length equals 14 residues. As DNA, the CDR3 is TGTGCCAGCAGCCCTTCCGGGGGGGCCTGGGAGCAGTTCTTC. Translating gives CASSPSGGAWEQFF.

Turning to this clonotype: This sequence may be a read error, since a much larger clone differs from it by one base. The V and J genes are TRBV5-1 and TRBJ2-7; D is tentatively TRBD1 or TRBD2 (6 bases each). The CDR3 length is 17 residues. The V gene's germline CDR1 is SGHRS and CDR2 YFSETQ. The CDR3, as DNA: TGCGCCAGCTGCTTGGCTCCCAACACGGGGGCCTTTTACGAGCAGTACTTC. The encoded protein is CASCLAPNTGAFYEQYF.